This entry lists 27 T cell receptor beta chains sequenced from one sample in a study of T cells in localized non-small cell lung cancer. Generated by immunoSEQ multiplex PCR, the TCRdb table keeps only in-frame clones and is missing some. The table has 7,000 to 8,500 clones, roughly 50% seen once; the top ten hold roughly 2.9%. The sample here was lymph node tissue, taken before any cancer treatment. These receptors were collected from a female donor older than 55 with stage I lung adenocarcinoma.

The rearrangement joins TRBV15 to TRBJ2-5, with D perhaps given as TRBD1 or TRBD2 (6 bases each). V was trimmed by 2 bases and J by 2 bases, leaving 15 bases between them. The CDR3 covers 16 residues. CDR1 and CDR2 (germline): LNHNV, YYDKDF (reference sequence). The CDR3 DNA follows: TGTGCCACCAGCAGATCCGGGGGCGCCGGACAAGAGACCCAGTACTTC. Protein: CATSRSGGAGQETQYF.

This clone was found a few times. The V call is TRBV4-1, the J call TRBJ2-7, with D hard to call. Germline loops: CDR1 MGHRA, CDR2 YSYEKL. V was shortened by 1 base and J by 4 bases, with 14 bases between the two germline ends. The CDR3 length is 15 residues. The CDR3 DNA reads TGCGCCAGCAGCCAAGCAAACAATGTGGGATACGAGCAGTACTTC. Translation: CASSQANNVGYEQYF.

In regard to this clone: The junction departs from germline at one end; a sequencing error may be responsible. The chain employs TRBV7-6 and TRBJ1-1; D is unclear. The CDR3 is 14 residues long. Germline V lookup: CDR1 SGHVS, CDR2 FNYEAQ. CDR3 amino acids: CASSLSVMDTEAFF. In nucleotides, the CDR3 is TGTGCTAGCAGCTTAAGCGTTATGGACACTGAAGCTTTCTTT.

This chain connects TRBV19 to TRBJ1-4; 7 nucleotides align to TRBD1. J lost 5 bases, V lost 9 bases, and 12 bases had no gene match. CDR1 and CDR2 (germline): LNHDA, SQIVND (reference sequence). The CDR3 has 15 residues. The CDR3 nucleotides read TGTGCCAGCTACTCGACAGGGCGGGGGAATGAAAAACTGTTTTTT. Residues: CASYSTGRGNEKLFF.

This clone was observed a single time. J is TRBJ1-1 and V is TRBV19; 8 bases are a match to TRBD1. Unmatched junction bases numbered 10, after V lost 7 bases and J lost 3 bases. The germline V gene encodes CDR1 LNHDA and CDR2 SQIVND (reference sequence). The CDR3 is 15 residues long. The CDR3 nucleotides read TGTGCCAGTAAATCGGCAGGGGGCCTCGACACTGAAGCTTTCTTT. This codes for CASKSAGGLDTEAFF.

The rearrangement joins TRBV28 to TRBJ1-5; no definite D call. Germline lookup yields CDR1 MDHEN and CDR2 SYDVKM. Deletions cut 5 bases from V and 6 bases from J, with 14 bases between. This CDR3 comprises 14 residues. In DNA, the CDR3 is TGTGCCAGCAGTCGCGAGGGCCGCGGTCAGCCCCAGCATTTT. It specifies CASSREGRGQPQHF.

In this sample, this clone turned up once. The V call is TRBV19, the J call TRBJ2-2; D uncertain. CDR3 length: 14 residues. In germline, CDR1 is LNHDA, CDR2 SQIVND (reference sequence). Deletions cut 3 bases from V and 5 bases from J, with 10 bases between. DNA for the CDR3: TGTGCCAGTAGTATTGCCGGAAGGACCGGGGAGCTGTTTTTT. This gives the protein CASSIAGRTGELFF.

This clone has just a few counts. This sequence joins TRBV19 and TRBJ2-1; TRBD2 matches 8 bases. The CDR3 extends over 14 amino acids. CDR1 is LNHDA and CDR2 is SQIVND in the germline V gene (reference sequence). Unmatched junction bases numbered 6, after V lost 3 bases and J lost 8 bases. CDR3 protein: CASSIGRGADEQFF. As DNA, the CDR3 is TGTGCCAGTAGTATTGGGCGGGGGGCGGATGAGCAGTTCTTC.

This chain uses TRBV11-3 with TRBJ2-7; D gene uncertain. There are 15 residues in the CDR3. Looked up from germline, CDR1 is SGHNT and CDR2 is YENEEA. Deletions cut 5 bases from V and 1 base from J, with 15 bases between. CDR3 loop: CASSPTDGASYEQYF. Here the CDR3 DNA reads TGTGCCAGCAGCCCTACGGACGGCGCTTCCTACGAGCAGTACTTC.

The gene calls are TRBV11-3 and TRBJ2-2; D call uncertain. V was trimmed by 1 base and J by 0 bases, leaving 6 bases between them. The CDR3 has 15 amino acids. CDR1 and CDR2 from the germline V gene are SGHNT and YENEEA. The CDR3 reads CASSLGPANTGELFF. In DNA form, the CDR3 reads TGTGCCAGCAGCTTAGGTCCCGCGAACACCGGGGAGCTGTTTTTT.

The gene calls are TRBV18 and TRBJ2-1; the D is unclear. Per germline, CDR1 KGHSH and CDR2 LQKENI. V was shortened by 3 bases and J by 9 bases, with 12 bases between the two germline ends. The CDR3 is made up of 13 amino acids. The CDR3 region is CASSPGDVGEQFF. The CDR3 nucleotides are TGTGCCAGCTCACCGGGCGACGTCGGTGAGCAGTTCTTC.

This chain uses TRBV19 with TRBJ2-3, with D possibly being TRBD2 (5 bases). The germline V gene encodes CDR1 LNHDA and CDR2 SQIVND (reference sequence). Trimming took 5 bases from V and 7 from J, leaving 7 bases between them. This CDR3 comprises 11 residues. The CDR3 nucleotides read TGTGCCAGTAGTCCGGGAAATACGCAGTATTTT. This sequence encodes CASSPGNTQYF.

V and J are TRBV7-6 and TRBJ1-5; the match to TRBD1 covers 9 bases. Germline V CDR1 and CDR2: SGHVS, FNYEAQ. V trimming: 5 bases; J trimming: 0 bases; junction bases outside the gene matches: 8. The CDR3 covers 17 residues. This chain's CDR3 is CASSPDRGNYSNQPQHF. In DNA form, the CDR3 reads TGTGCCAGCAGCCCGGACAGGGGAAACTATAGCAATCAGCCCCAGCATTTT. Complete variable domain (other parts from reference TRBV7-6 and TRBJ1-5): GAGVSQSPRYKVTKRGQDVALRCDPISGHVSLYWYRQALGQGPEFLTYFNYEAQQDKSGLPNDRFSAERPEGSISTLTIQRTEQRDSAMYRCASSPDRGNYSNQPQHFGDGTRLSIL.

The chain is built from TRBV18 and TRBJ1-3; unclear D gene. Germline loops: CDR1 KGHSH, CDR2 LQKENI. The CDR3 extends over 12 amino acids. Deletions cut 5 bases from V and 4 bases from J, with 6 bases between. The CDR3 nucleotides read TGTGCCAGCTCATCCCTGGGAAACACCATATATTTT. It is translated as CASSSLGNTIYF.

The CDR3 sequence is CASSKPGLAAQETQYF. CDR3 nucleotide sequence: TGTGCCAGCAGCAAACCGGGACTAGCCGCACAAGAGACCCAGTACTTC. V gene TRBV9 combines with J gene TRBJ2-5, with TRBD2 identical over 9 bases. V dropped 4 bases and J dropped 2; count of bases not matched to a gene: 9. The CDR3 totals 16 residues. In germline, CDR1 is SGDLS, CDR2 YYNGEE. The variable domain in full, with the rest retrieved from reference TRBV9 and TRBJ2-5, is DSGVTQTPKHLITATGQRVTLRCSPRSGDLSVYWYQQSLDQGLQFLIQYYNGEERAKGNILERFSAQQFPDLHSELNLSSLELGDSALYFCASSKPGLAAQETQYFGPGTRLLVL.

This clone appeared a single time. The chain combines TRBV30 with TRBJ2-5; D gene uncertain. V was shortened by 4 bases and J by 1 base, with 10 bases between the two germline ends. The CDR3 is 13 residues long. Germline V CDR1 and CDR2: GTSNPN, SVGIG (reference sequence). The CDR3: CAWTLRLQETQYF. The DNA of the CDR3 is TGTGCCTGGACCCTAAGGCTCCAAGAGACCCAGTACTTC.

The V call is TRBV19, the J call TRBJ2-1; 8 bases are a match to TRBD2. The CDR3 loop spans 14 amino acids. Unmatched junction bases numbered 7, after V lost 3 bases and J lost 9 bases. CDR1 is LNHDA, CDR2 SQIVND, per germline (reference sequence). The CDR3 reads CASSIRGGVLEQFF. The CDR3 DNA reads TGTGCCAGTAGTATCCGGGGGGGTGTTCTTGAGCAGTTCTTC.

In its sample, this clone was seen a few times. The chain links TRBV6-8 to TRBJ2-7; D is perhaps TRBD2 (7 bases). Germline lookup yields CDR1 MNHGY and CDR2 SAAAGT. CDR3 length equals 14 residues. V lost 8 bases, J lost 1 base, and 15 bases lay in between. CDR3 in DNA: TGTGCCAGCCGGGGGGCACTTAGGTCCTACGAGCAGTACTTC. Residues: CASRGALRSYEQYF.

The J gene is TRBJ2-7, the V gene TRBV19; 11 positions agree with TRBD1. The CDR3 sequence is 12 residues long. The germline V gene has CDR1 LNHDA and CDR2 SQIVND (reference sequence). V trimming: 10 bases; J trimming: 5 bases; junction bases outside the gene matches: 4. The chain's CDR3 is CATGQGVNEQYF. CDR3 DNA sequence: TGTGCCACGGGACAGGGGGTTAACGAGCAGTACTTC.

J is TRBJ2-6 and V is TRBV19; D call uncertain. The CDR3 runs to 16 residues. The germline gives CDR1 LNHDA, CDR2 SQIVND (reference sequence). V was pared by 4 bases and J by 1 base, with 11 bases between. CDR3 in amino acids: CASSKISLSGANVLTF. CDR3 nucleotides: TGTGCCAGTAGTAAAATCTCCCTGTCTGGGGCCAACGTCCTGACTTTC. The variable domain in full, with the rest retrieved from reference TRBV19 and TRBJ2-6, is DGGITQSPKYLFRKEGQNVTLSCEQNLNHDAMYWYRQDPGQGLRLIYYSQIVNDFQKGDIAEGYSVSREKKESFPLTVTSAQKNPTAFYLCASSKISLSGANVLTFGAGSRLTVL.

The rearrangement uses TRBV9 and TRBJ2-2; no definite D call. The CDR3 contains 12 residues. Germline V lookup: CDR1 SGDLS, CDR2 YYNGEE. V lost 7 bases to trimming and J lost 1 base, with 5 bases between them. This chain's CDR3 is CASARNTGELFF. As DNA, the CDR3 is TGTGCCAGCGCCCGGAACACCGGGGAGCTGTTTTTT.

This clone appeared a few times. The genes are TRBV11-3 and TRBJ2-1, with unresolved D. Germline V gives CDR1 SGHNT, CDR2 YENEEA. The CDR3 sequence is 15 residues long. V was shortened by 3 bases and J by 2 bases, with 11 bases between the two germline ends. This CDR3 is CASSLGIGPYNEQFF. Here the CDR3 DNA reads TGTGCCAGCAGCTTGGGAATTGGGCCCTACAATGAGCAGTTCTTC.

Details on this clone: A read error may produce the germline difference seen at one junction end. This chain joins TRBV12-5 and TRBJ2-5; TRBD2 agrees at 8 bases. The CDR3 covers 14 residues. Germline CDR1 and CDR2: LGHNT and FRNRAP. The CDR3 sequence is CASGLGAGAEIQYF. For the CDR3, the DNA is TGTGCTAGTGGTTTGGGAGCGGGAGCCGAGATCCAGTACTTC.

There are a few counts of this clone. This rearrangement joins TRBV11-3 to TRBJ2-2; 12 nucleotides align to TRBD2. The CDR3 spans 20 residues. Germline V lookup: CDR1 SGHNT, CDR2 YENEEA. V trimming: 3 bases; J trimming: 0 bases; junction bases outside the gene matches: 11. The CDR3 bases are TGTGCCAGCAGCTTTTTTGCAGGACTAGCGGGGAATACGAACACCGGGGAGCTGTTTTTT. This sequence encodes CASSFFAGLAGNTNTGELFF.

The chain carries TRBV6-8 and TRBJ2-5; weak D call: TRBD1 (5 bases). Trimming pared 10 bases from V and 6 bases from J, leaving 15 bases between. Germline CDR1 and CDR2: MNHGY and SAAAGT. This CDR3 is built from 12 residues. CDR3 amino acids: CAISQGSQTQYF. CDR3 in DNA: TGTGCCATCAGCCAGGGCAGTCAGACCCAGTACTTC.

CDR3 nucleotide sequence: TGTGCCAGCTCACCACCGGCCGGGTACGAGCAGTACTTC. Protein product: CASSPPAGYEQYF. This chain uses TRBV18 with TRBJ2-7; D unclear. V shed 0 bases and J shed 4 bases, with 7 bases lying between them. The CDR3 loop spans 13 amino acids. The V gene's germline CDR1 is KGHSH and CDR2 LQKENI.

The chain joins TRBV30 to TRBJ2-5, with 12 bases identical to TRBD2. This CDR3 contains 15 residues. The V gene end was trimmed by 2 bases and the J gene end by 4 bases; junction bases not matched to a gene: 5. Germline assignment: CDR1 GTSNPN and CDR2 SVGIG (reference sequence). CDR3 sequence reads: CAWSPLAGGGETQYF. In DNA form, the CDR3 reads TGTGCCTGGAGTCCACTAGCGGGGGGAGGAGAGACCCAGTACTTC.